The source of this TCR beta chain is a study of regulatory T cells in long-lasting Graves disease. Study-wide findings and caveats: Persistent disease exhibited a predilection for TRBV28, TRBJ1-2 and TRBJ2-5.

This clonotype was picked up many times. Antigen: not known. The time point was: persistent/refractory GD, antithyroid drugs over 5 years with positive TRAb. Isolated PBMC RNA provided the starting material for the TCR library. V was cut by 0 bases and J by 1 base, with 15 bases left in between. Germline values: CDR1 DFQATT, CDR2 SNEGSKA (reference sequence). The CDR3 extends over 16 amino acids. Through Arm-PCR of CDR3 regions and iRepertoire HTBI primers, TCR beta libraries were built. Each CDR3 protein gets one entry after TCRdb re-called the multiplex PCR reads with MiXCR. In the table there are some 370,000 distinct CDR3 sequences, more than 20% of which are singletons.

The input for sequencing was peripheral blood mononuclear cells (PBMCs), taken when the disease was refractory, from a patient treated with antithyroid drugs. The receptor was isolated from a female donor with Graves disease. The chain has TRBV20-1 and TRBJ2-5; perhaps TRBD2 as D (5 bases). CDR3 sequence reads: CSARDLIREPQETQYF. As DNA, the CDR3 is TGCAGTGCTAGAGATCTTATCCGGGAACCCCAAGAGACCCAGTACTTC.